This T cell receptor beta chain was retrieved from a study of Graves' ophthalmopathy and Graves' hyperthyroidism. V dropped 3 bases and J dropped 2 bases, with 13 bases sitting between them. From germline, CDR1 is LNHNV and CDR2 YYDKDF (reference sequence). The CDR3 length is 15 residues. Findings and caveats of the study: The model forecast ophthalmopathy progression, reaching 60% to 71% sensitivity and approximately 72% specificity.

Amplification of TCR beta CDR3 regions used RNA transcripts. RT-PCR was first run with HTBI primers, then multiplex PCR in a second round. TCRdb analysed the multiplex PCR reads with MiXCR anew, one entry per CDR3 protein. The sample contains 650,000 to 900,000 distinct CDR3 sequences, roughly two fifths of which appear only once. In this sample, this clonotype turned up a few times. The antigen remains unidentified. The source material was peripheral blood. This clonotype was obtained from an adult man with Graves' ophthalmopathy. This chain links TRBV15 with TRBJ2-5; TRBD1 is a possible D gene (5 bases). The CDR3 DNA is TGTGCCACCAGCAGGACTTGGGGCTTACAAGAGACCCAGTACTTC. The encoded protein is CATSRTWGLQETQYF. Supplemented by reference TRBV15 and TRBJ2-5, the full variable domain reads DAMVIQNPRYQVTQFGKPVTLSCSQTLNHNVMYWYQQKSSQAPKLLFHYYDKDFNNEADTPDNFQSRRPNTSFCFLDIRSPGLGDTAMYLCATSRTWGLQETQYFGPGTRLLVL.